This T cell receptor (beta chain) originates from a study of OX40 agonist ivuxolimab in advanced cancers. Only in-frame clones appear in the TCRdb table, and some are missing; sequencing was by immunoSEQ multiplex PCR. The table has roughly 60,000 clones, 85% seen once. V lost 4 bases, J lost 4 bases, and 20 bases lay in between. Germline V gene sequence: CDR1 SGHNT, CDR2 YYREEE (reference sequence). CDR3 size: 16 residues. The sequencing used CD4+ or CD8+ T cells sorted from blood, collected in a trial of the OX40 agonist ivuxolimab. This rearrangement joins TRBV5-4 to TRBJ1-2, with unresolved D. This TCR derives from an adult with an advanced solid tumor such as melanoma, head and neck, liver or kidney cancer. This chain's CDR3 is CASSAWGRQGVYGYTF. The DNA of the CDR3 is TGTGCCAGCAGCGCCTGGGGAAGACAAGGAGTCTATGGCTACACCTTC.